The clone carrying this T cell receptor beta chain has a count of ten or more. An oligonucleotide containing a UMI was ligated to the 3' end of TCR cDNA. The sample is drawn from a study of naive and memory T cell subsets. The SP2 primer and nested alpha and beta constant region primers amplified ligated cDNA in four rounds. TCRdb reprocessed the 5' RACE reads via MiXCR and lists one record per CDR3 protein. The sample includes tens of thousands of distinct CDR3 sequences, around 8% of them seen just once. This CDR3 comprises 15 residues. This chain joins TRBV21-1 and TRBJ2-7; the D call of TRBD1 is as the table states it, not checked on the DNA. TRBV21-1 has pseudogene status. This clonotype originated in a female donor in good health. CDR3 residues: CASSTERGKAYEQYF. CDR3 in DNA: TGTGCCAGCAGCACAGAGCGGGGGAAAGCCTACGAGCAGTACTTC.